This TCR beta chain was observed in a study of T-cell reconstitution after alpha-beta-depleted transplantation in children listed by TCRdb under 2016. With regard to the full study: Using TCR repertoire profiling, the study quantitatively followed how T-cell immune reconstitution unfolded in children after TCRalphabeta/CD19-depleted allogeneic hematopoietic cell transplantation.

A remark on this clonotype: Its antigen is still unknown. Base qualities are missing; no much larger clone stands one base away.

The treatment or condition label corresponds to: allogeneic hematopoietic cell transplantation with graft depleted of TCRalphabeta T cells and CD19 B cells. The transplant recipients were children given TCRalphabeta/CD19-depleted allogeneic hematopoietic cell grafts. Receptors were amplified or captured by PCR. The reads were generated on an Illumina HiSeq 2500. Molecular barcoding was employed in the preparation of TCR libraries, with unique molecular identifiers being used to normalize TCRbeta repertoire quantification. TCRdb passed the public sequencing reads through fastp at Q25 and MiXCR, retaining productive beta sequences. Under each unique CDR3 protein, matching rows form one entry showing the most common genes and DNA. The sample records hundreds of thousands of distinct CDR3 sequences, 10% to 15% of which are singletons. The top ten clonotypes cover roughly 2.3% of the sample. Overall results and qualifications from the work: In some patients, high TCRbeta diversity at day 60 was attributed to recipient T cells and intrathymic progenitors that had survived conditioning. The frequencies of hyperexpanded clones fell over the following months, and after one year, T-cell counts and TCRbeta diversity were mostly attributed to newly produced T cells. About two months after transplant, the apparently early recovery of alphabetaT-cell counts reportedly depended on just several hundred clones that had expanded rapidly and came from non-depleted graft cells.

V is reduced by 4 bases and J by 0 bases, leaving a spacing of 14 bases between them. Inclusive of the bounding cysteine and phenylalanine, the CDR3 is 16 residues long. Only the CDR3 DNA is retained, 48 bases long and in frame from the first base. The germline V gene sets CDR1 to ENHRY and CDR2 to SYGVKD. The clonotype comes from a male patient younger than 18 who had a stem cell transplant for acute myeloid leukemia, so the T cells may come from the graft donor. The receptor chain draws on TRBV10-3 and TRBJ2-3; the D gene is perhaps TRBD1 or TRBD2, each of them matching over 5 bases. The specimen was PBMCs, mostly from graft donor cells, collected 360 days after TCRalphabeta/CD19-depleted stem cell transplant. The CDR3 protein is CAISAPGPFSTDTQYF. The bases are TGTGCCATCAGTGCCCCGGGACCCTTTAGCACAGATACGCAGTATTTT.